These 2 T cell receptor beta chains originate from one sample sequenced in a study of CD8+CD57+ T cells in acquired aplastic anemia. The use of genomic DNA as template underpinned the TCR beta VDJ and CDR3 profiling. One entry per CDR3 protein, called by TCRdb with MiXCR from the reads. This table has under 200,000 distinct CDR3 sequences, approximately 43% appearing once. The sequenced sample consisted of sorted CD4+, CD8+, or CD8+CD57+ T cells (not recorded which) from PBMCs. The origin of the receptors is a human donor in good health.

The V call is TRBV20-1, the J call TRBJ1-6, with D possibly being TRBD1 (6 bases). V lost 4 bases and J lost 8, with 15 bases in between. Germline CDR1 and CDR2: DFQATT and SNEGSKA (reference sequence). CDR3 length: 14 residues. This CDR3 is CSAKTGPGDSPLHF. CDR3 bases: TGCAGTGCTAAAACAGGGCCGGGGGATTCACCCCTCCACTTT.

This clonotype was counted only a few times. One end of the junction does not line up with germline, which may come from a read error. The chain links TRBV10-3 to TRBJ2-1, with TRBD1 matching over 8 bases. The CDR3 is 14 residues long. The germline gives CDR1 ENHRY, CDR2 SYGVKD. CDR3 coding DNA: TGTGCCAGCAGTGGGCAGGGGGCGGCGGTTGAGCAGTTCTTC. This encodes CASSGQGAAVEQFF.